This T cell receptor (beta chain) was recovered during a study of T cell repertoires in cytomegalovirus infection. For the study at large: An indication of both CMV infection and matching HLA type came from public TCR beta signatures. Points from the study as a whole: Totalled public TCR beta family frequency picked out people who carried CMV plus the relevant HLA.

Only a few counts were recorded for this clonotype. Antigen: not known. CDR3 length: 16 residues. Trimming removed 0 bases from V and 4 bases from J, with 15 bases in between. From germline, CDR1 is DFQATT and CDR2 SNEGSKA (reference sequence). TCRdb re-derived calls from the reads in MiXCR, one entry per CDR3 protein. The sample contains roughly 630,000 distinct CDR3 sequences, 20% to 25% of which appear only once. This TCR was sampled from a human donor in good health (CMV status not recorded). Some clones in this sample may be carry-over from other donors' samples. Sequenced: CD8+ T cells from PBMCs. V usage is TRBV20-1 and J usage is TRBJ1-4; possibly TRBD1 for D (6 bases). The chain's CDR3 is CSARDFQGPINEKLFF. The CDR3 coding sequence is TGCAGTGCTAGAGACTTTCAGGGGCCGATTAATGAAAAACTGTTTTTT.